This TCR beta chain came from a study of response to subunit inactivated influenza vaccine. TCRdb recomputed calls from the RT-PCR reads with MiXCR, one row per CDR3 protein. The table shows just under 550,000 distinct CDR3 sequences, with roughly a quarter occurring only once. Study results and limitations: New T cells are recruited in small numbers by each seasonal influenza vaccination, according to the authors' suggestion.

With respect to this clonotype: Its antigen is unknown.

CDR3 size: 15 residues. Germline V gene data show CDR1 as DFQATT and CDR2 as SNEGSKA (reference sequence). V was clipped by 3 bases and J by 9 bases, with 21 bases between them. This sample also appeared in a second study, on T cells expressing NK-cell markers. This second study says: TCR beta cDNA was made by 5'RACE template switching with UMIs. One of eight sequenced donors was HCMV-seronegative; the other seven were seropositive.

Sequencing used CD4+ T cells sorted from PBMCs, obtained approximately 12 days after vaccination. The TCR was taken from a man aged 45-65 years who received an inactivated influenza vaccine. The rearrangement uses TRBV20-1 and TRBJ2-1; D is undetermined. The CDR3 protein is CSARPSSVMSPEQFF. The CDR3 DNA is TGCAGTGCTAGGCCCTCATCTGTGATGTCCCCTGAGCAGTTCTTC.